The 6 T cell receptor beta chains listed next were all sequenced from one sample in a study of blood T cell repertoires in COVID-19. Sequencing used immunoSEQ multiplex PCR; TCRdb keeps in-frame clones, though not all of them. In the table there are more than 150,000 clones, 87% of which are singletons. The sequencing sample was made of peripheral blood. The source is a man aged 35 to 55 with active or convalescent COVID-19.

V usage is TRBV3-1 (or the pseudogene TRBV3-2) and J usage is TRBJ2-2; 7 positions agree with TRBD2. Trimming cost V 2 bases and J 1 base; bases outside gene matches: 1. CDR3 size: 15 residues. The germline gives CDR1 LGHDT, CDR2 YNNKEL (reference sequence). The CDR3 region is CASSQLAGNTGELFF. The CDR3 nucleotides are TGTGCCAGCAGCCAATTAGCGGGGAACACCGGGGAGCTGTTTTTT.

This clone was observed a single time. The chain is built from TRBV5-1 and TRBJ2-1; D might be TRBD1 (5 bases). This CDR3 has 14 residues. CDR1 and CDR2 (germline): SGHRS, YFSETQ. Trimming left V 5 bases short and J 0 bases short, with 9 bases between. CDR3 in amino acids: CASSQDSSYNEQFF. As DNA, the CDR3 is TGCGCCAGCAGTCAAGACAGCTCCTACAATGAGCAGTTCTTC.

Concerning this clone itself: Other DNA sequences in this specimen translate into the identical CDR3. The V and J genes are TRBV2 and TRBJ1-5, with D possibly being TRBD1 (6 bases). The V end was cut by 7 bases, the J end by 1 base, with 8 bases between. The CDR3 sequence is 13 residues long. Germline V gene lookup returns CDR1 SNHLY and CDR2 FYNNEI. CDR3 in amino acids: CASNRDSNQPQHF. The DNA of the CDR3 is TGTGCCAGCAACAGGGACAGCAATCAGCCCCAGCATTTT. Based on the CDR3 plus reference TRBV2 and TRBJ1-5, the full variable domain is EPEVTQTPSHQVTQMGQEVILRCVPISNHLYFYWYRQILGQKVEFLVSFYNNEISEKSEIFDDQFSVERPDGSNFTLKIRSTKLEDSAMYFCASNRDSNQPQHFGDGTRLSIL.

The rearrangement joins TRBV12-3 or TRBV12-4 to TRBJ1-2, with 8 bases lining up with TRBD1. V dropped 5 bases and J dropped 2; count of bases not matched to a gene: 1. The CDR3 consists of 13 residues. CDR3 bases: TGTGCCAGCAGTCGACAGGGGAACTATGGCTACACCTTC. Its translation: CASSRQGNYGYTF.

This rearrangement joins TRBV7-8 to TRBJ2-7, with D tentatively TRBD2 (6 bases). V lost 0 bases and J lost 5, with 11 bases in between. The CDR3 has 14 residues. Germline V gene lookup returns CDR1 SGHVS and CDR2 FQNEAQ. CDR3 sequence reads: CASSLAGRINEQYF. The CDR3 DNA reads TGTGCCAGCAGCTTAGCAGGGAGGATAAACGAGCAGTACTTC.

The chain joins TRBV7-9 to TRBJ1-3, with TRBD1 identical over 8 bases. V shed 2 bases and J 2 bases; nucleotides not matched to a gene: 2. CDR1 is SEHNR and CDR2 is FQNEAQ in the germline V gene (reference sequence). The CDR3 extends over 15 amino acids. The CDR3 sequence: CASSLSGGPGNTIYF. CDR3 in DNA: TGTGCCAGCAGCTTATCAGGGGGCCCTGGAAACACCATATATTTT.